This is a list of T cell receptor beta chains from one sample in a study of neurological immune-mediated disorders. TCRdb processed the 5' RACE reads anew with MiXCR; each CDR3 protein has one entry. The sample yields approximately 58,000 distinct CDR3 sequences, roughly 10% seen once. Material for sequencing was PBMCs. The receptors originated from a man aged 55 to 70 in good health. Each CDR3 is given without its conserved first and last residue. Clone size is not always given. Where it is, it says once, few, many or a class for expanded clones.

clone size,J gene,V gene,CDR3 protein
many,TRBJ2-3,TRBV28,ASGTDTQY
many,TRBJ1-1,TRBV6-5,ASREYMNTEAF
many,TRBJ1-2,TRBV7-2,ASSLPGGYGYT
many,TRBJ2-4,TRBV9,ASSVQGQGRNIQY
many,TRBJ2-2,TRBV20-1,SARPYRGANTGELF
NA,TRBJ2-3,TRBV5-5,ASRLGQVRDTQY
many,TRBJ2-6,TRBV5-1,ASENSGGANVLT
many,TRBJ2-2,TRBV6-6,ASSLTGGNTGELF
many,TRBJ2-2,TRBV20-1,SLFRDSHTGELF
many,TRBJ2-1,TRBV5-5,ASSSEAVYNEQF
many,TRBJ1-4,TRBV5-1,ASSWETGTKLF